These 25 T cell receptor beta chains originate from one sample sequenced in a study of breast tumors, draining lymph nodes, adjacent tissues. The lymph nodes were axillary draining lymph nodes from breast cancer patients. TCRdb analysed the multiplex PCR reads with MiXCR anew, one entry per CDR3 protein. The data hold 200,000 or so distinct CDR3 sequences, with around 33% observed a single time. Sequencing was performed on axillary lymph node tissue. These receptors were obtained from a female donor with breast cancer. Some clones in this sample may be carry-over from other donors' samples.

Details on this clonotype: At one end the junction does not follow the germline gene, possibly because of a read error. The chain has TRBV2 and TRBJ2-7; a possible D gene is TRBD2 (6 bases). The CDR3 spans 12 residues. Germline V gene lookup returns CDR1 SNHLY and CDR2 FYNNEI. Here the CDR3 DNA reads TGTGCCAGCATTGGTCAGGACTACGGGCAGAACTTC. It specifies CASIGQDYGQNF.

The chain links TRBV6-5 to TRBJ2-3, with a weak D call TRBD2 (6 bases). Germline CDR1 reads MNHEY; CDR2 reads SVGAGI. The CDR3 totals 18 residues. V was pared by 6 bases and J by 1 base, with 23 bases between. In DNA, the CDR3 is TGTGCCAGCAGATCCGATTCCGGAGGGGCCCACGGCACAGATACGCAGTATTTT. Encoded protein: CASRSDSGGAHGTDTQYF.

The table lists this clonotype with many counts. The rearrangement links TRBV20-1 to TRBJ2-7, with 11 bases that match TRBD2. Germline V gene lookup returns CDR1 DFQATT and CDR2 SNEGSKA (reference sequence). V gave up 5 bases and J gave up 3 bases; unmatched junction bases: 6. The CDR3 is 14 amino acids. CDR3 in amino acids: CSALAGGTGYEQYF. The CDR3 region has the DNA TGCAGTGCTTTAGCGGGAGGGACCGGCTACGAGCAGTACTTC.

This clonotype came up many times. The CDR3 here is CASSEQGHNSPLHF. Here the CDR3 DNA reads TGTGCCAGCAGCGAGCAGGGTCACAATTCACCCCTCCACTTT. The chain is built from TRBV5-6 and TRBJ1-6, with D tentatively TRBD1 (5 bases). The V and J ends lost 4 bases and 7 bases respectively, with 12 bases between them. The CDR3 covers 14 residues. The germline V gene encodes CDR1 SGHDT and CDR2 YYEEEE.

In this sample, this clonotype turned up a few times. This rearrangement joins TRBV5-8 to TRBJ2-6; 8 positions match TRBD1. V lost 7 bases to trimming and J lost 0 bases; unmatched junction nucleotides: 12. The CDR3 is 18 amino acids. Germline CDR1 reads SGHTS; CDR2 reads YDEGEE. The CDR3 region is CASGLRTGRGSGANVLTF. The DNA for the CDR3 is TGTGCCAGCGGCCTCCGGACAGGGCGGGGCTCTGGGGCCAACGTCCTGACTTTC.

This clonotype was seen ten or more times. The rearrangement uses TRBV28 and TRBJ1-2; 9 bases map to TRBD1. The germline CDR1 and CDR2 sequences are MDHEN and SYDVKM. With V trimmed by 4 bases and J by 3 bases, 9 bases remained unmatched. CDR3 length equals 16 residues. CDR3 sequence: CASSSTSGTGHYGYTF. Written as DNA, the CDR3 is TGTGCCAGCAGTTCAACATCCGGGACAGGGCACTATGGCTACACCTTC.

The chain employs TRBV25-1 and TRBJ1-6, with 7 bases fitting TRBD1. This CDR3 region has 12 residues. CDR1 MGHDK and CDR2 SYGVNS come from the germline V gene. The V and J ends lost 9 bases and 10 bases, in that order; junction bases with no gene match: 6. DNA for the CDR3: TGTGCCAGGGAGGGGGCAAGGTCACCCCTCCACTTT. This gives the protein CAREGARSPLHF.

On this clonotype: Possible read error: a much larger clone is one base away. The limits of the CDR3 on the DNA are not certain, so only TCRdb's listed CDR3 is given. Here the CDR3 reads CASSSSGQGFSYNSPLHF. The rearrangement uses TRBV28 and TRBJ1-6; the table assigns TRBD1, which was not confirmed against the DNA. CDR1 is MDHEN and CDR2 is SYDVKM in the germline V gene. The CDR3 contains 18 residues when both ends are counted.

This clonotype was observed at least ten times. This clone may be a read error of a much larger clone one base away. Likely a read error: the CDR3 ends without its conserved phenylalanine or tryptophan. V gene TRBV7-9 combines with J gene TRBJ2-5; 9 positions match TRBD1. Germline assignment: CDR1 SEHNR and CDR2 FQNEAQ (reference sequence). Germline trimming cut 5 bases from V and 5 bases from J; bases unmatched to any gene: 6. The CDR3 covers 14 residues. The CDR3 is CASSVGQGKETQYL. CDR3 bases: TGTGCCAGCAGCGTGGGACAGGGAAAGGAGACCCAGTACCTC.

This clonotype showed up many times. J is TRBJ2-1 and V is TRBV19; 11 bases fit TRBD2. CDR3 length: 16 residues. Losses at the gene ends were 5 bases for V and 3 bases for J; bases not matched to a gene: 6. The V gene's germline CDR1 is LNHDA and CDR2 SQIVND (reference sequence). CDR3 sequence (DNA): TGTGCCAGTAGTTCTCTAGCGGGGGGCCTCTACAATGAGCAGTTCTTC. Its translation: CASSSLAGGLYNEQFF.

This clonotype was counted many times. V and J are TRBV5-1 and TRBJ2-7; possible D gene TRBD2, 5 bases. The germline V gene has CDR1 SGHRS and CDR2 YFSETQ. The CDR3 length is 13 residues. Trimming shortened V by 4 bases and J by 7 bases, and 15 bases separated the two germline ends. For the CDR3, the DNA is TGCGCCAGCAGCGTTGGCGAGGGTGGAGAGCAGTACTTC. Amino acids: CASSVGEGGEQYF.

V and J are TRBV20-1 and TRBJ2-3; no clear D. CDR3 length: 13 residues. V lost 4 bases and J lost 1, with 9 bases in between. Germline-derived CDR1 and CDR2 are DFQATT and SNEGSKA (reference sequence). The CDR3, as DNA: TGCAGTGCTACCCTTAGCCGCACAGATACGCAGTATTTT. Encoded protein: CSATLSRTDTQYF.

A remark on this clonotype: The conserved closing phenylalanine or tryptophan is absent in this CDR3, likely reflecting a read error. The DNA is omitted, as the CDR3 cannot be located on it reliably, and the CDR3 follows TCRdb's listing. CDR3 loop: CASSLITNTGELFL. The chain has TRBV7-3 and TRBJ2-2. 14 amino acids form the CDR3, both terminal residues included. Germline V gene lookup returns CDR1 SGHTA and CDR2 FQGTGA.

To note about this clonotype: A much larger clone sits a single nucleotide away, making a read error possible. The J gene is TRBJ2-2, the V gene TRBV20-1; no reliable D call. Germline CDR1 is DFQATT and CDR2 is SNEGSKA (reference sequence). The V end was cut by 6 bases, the J end by 1 base, with 9 bases between. The CDR3 consists of 13 residues. CDR3 loop: CSAHPLNTGELFF. In DNA form, the CDR3 reads TGCAGTGCCCACCCCCTGAACACCGGGGAGCTGTTTTTT.

In its sample, this clonotype was seen many times. The CDR3 loop reads CASRGTGLREQYF. The DNA for the CDR3 is TGTGCCAGCAGGGGGACAGGGTTGAGGGAGCAGTACTTC. The chain couples TRBV6-1 to TRBJ2-7; 9 nucleotides agree with TRBD1. This CDR3 spans 13 amino acids. V trimming: 6 bases; J trimming: 7 bases; junction bases outside the gene matches: 7. Looked up from germline, CDR1 is MNHNS and CDR2 is SASEGT.

The V call is TRBV29-1, the J call TRBJ1-3, with a weak D call TRBD1 (5 bases). Germline lookup yields CDR1 SQVTM and CDR2 ANQGSEA. The V end was cut by 7 bases, the J end by 0 bases, with 19 bases between. The CDR3 is 16 residues long. The CDR3 loop reads CSAGGADPSSGNTIYF. The CDR3 DNA follows: TGCAGCGCTGGAGGGGCAGACCCGAGCTCTGGAAACACCATATATTTT.

This clonotype was counted at least ten times. This chain joins TRBV6-1 and TRBJ2-7; 8 positions match TRBD2. This CDR3 comprises 18 residues. Unmatched junction bases numbered 17, after V lost 4 bases and J lost 3 bases. CDR1 is MNHNS and CDR2 is SASEGT in the germline V gene. This CDR3 reads CASSGGIGRAGGRYEQYF. The CDR3 DNA reads as TGTGCCAGCAGTGGGGGCATCGGGAGGGCGGGAGGACGCTACGAGCAGTACTTC.

This clonotype was seen at least ten times. The chain couples TRBV29-1 to TRBJ2-2, with 10 bases fitting TRBD2. Losses at the gene ends were 6 bases for V and 6 bases for J; bases not matched to a gene: 4. Germline-derived CDR1 and CDR2 are SQVTM and ANQGSEA. This CDR3 contains 13 residues. The CDR3 sequence: CSVRSGGAGELFF. The CDR3 DNA reads as TGCAGCGTCCGCAGCGGGGGGGCCGGGGAGCTGTTTTTT.

V is TRBV7-6 and J is TRBJ1-1; no firm D call. The CDR3 runs 12 residues. With 5 bases removed from V and 11 bases from J, the gap between germline ends came to 15 bases. Germline V lookup: CDR1 SGHVS, CDR2 FNYEAQ. The CDR3, as DNA: TGTGCCAGCAGCCCCGCTTCTCCTGGGGCTTTCTTT. This sequence encodes CASSPASPGAFF.

In its sample, this clonotype was seen a few times. The chain uses TRBV18 and TRBJ2-1; possibly TRBD2 for D (5 bases). Trimming stripped 3 bases from V and 2 bases from J, with 11 bases between. Germline V lookup: CDR1 KGHSH, CDR2 LQKENI. This CDR3 spans 15 amino acids. The CDR3 DNA sequence: TGTGCCAGCTCACCCCAGGACTCTACCTACAATGAGCAGTTCTTC. It specifies CASSPQDSTYNEQFF.

This clonotype was found many times. This rearrangement joins TRBV5-5 to TRBJ1-4, with D hard to call. The CDR3 has 15 amino acids. CDR1 and CDR2 from the germline V gene are SGHKS and YYEKEE (reference sequence). V lost 4 bases and J 0 bases, leaving 10 bases between the germline ends. The CDR3 DNA reads as TGTGCCAGCAGCCTCCGCCGTGCAACTAATGAAAAACTGTTTTTT. Its protein is CASSLRRATNEKLFF.

This chain joins TRBV27 and TRBJ2-7; 7 positions match TRBD2. Per germline, CDR1 MNHEY and CDR2 SMNVEV (reference sequence). V was pared by 1 base and J by 1 base, with 16 bases of the junction left unmatched. The CDR3 loop spans 19 amino acids. As DNA, the CDR3 is TGTGCCAGCAGTTTATATAGCCGCGGAAGGTCTAGCGGTTCCTACGAGCAGTACTTC. Its protein product is CASSLYSRGRSSGSYEQYF.

The chain carries TRBV4-2 and TRBJ2-2, with 10 bases aligning to TRBD2. The CDR3 extends over 17 amino acids. CDR1 is LGHNA, CDR2 YNFKEQ, per germline. V trimming: 6 bases; J trimming: 6 bases; junction bases outside the gene matches: 13. CDR3 region: CASRPLAGSQGAGELFF. The DNA of the CDR3 is TGTGCCAGCAGACCACTAGCGGGGTCCCAGGGAGCCGGGGAGCTGTTTTTT.

As to this clonotype: Given a much more abundant clone one base away, this may be a read error. The chain recombines TRBV11-1 with TRBJ2-3, with 8 bases that match TRBD2. The CDR3 length is 16 residues. Germline V CDR1 and CDR2: SGHAT, FQDESV (reference sequence). V shed 2 bases and J 1 base; nucleotides not matched to a gene: 5. This chain's CDR3 is CASSLRRGARTDTQYF. CDR3 coding DNA: TGTGCCAGCAGCTTAAGGCGGGGGGCCCGCACAGATACGCAGTATTTT.

This clonotype has a count of ten or more. A much larger clone differs from this one at a single base, so this may be a read error. The gene calls are TRBV7-9 and TRBJ1-3; weak D call: TRBD1 (6 bases). Germline CDR1 SEHNR, CDR2 FQNEAQ (reference sequence). CDR3 length equals 17 residues. CDR3 coding DNA: TGTGCCAGCAGCTGGGGCTTTGGGGGCAGCTCTGGAAACCCCATATATTTT. The encoded protein is CASSWGFGGSSGNPIYF.